The 23 T cell receptor beta chains reported below all come from one sample, sequenced in a study of chemoradiotherapy in HPV16-positive cancers. Clones were sequenced by immunoSEQ multiplex PCR, and TCRdb holds only the in-frame ones, with some missing. This table has 30,000 to 35,000 clones, about 88% appearing once. The input for sequencing was blood, taken from a patient who underwent chemoradiotherapy. The receptors were gathered from a human donor with HPV-associated anogenital cancer.

This chain uses TRBV10-3 with TRBJ1-3; TRBD1 agrees at 7 bases. The CDR3 length is 16 residues. The trim removed 3 bases at V and 0 bases at J, leaving 5 bases unmatched. CDR1 is ENHRY and CDR2 is SYGVKD in the germline V gene. In DNA, the CDR3 is TGTGCCATCAGTGACCTCTGGACAGGCTCTGGAAACACCATATATTTT. Encoded protein: CAISDLWTGSGNTIYF.

The V gene is TRBV7-6, the J gene TRBJ2-3; D gene unclear. V was clipped by 4 bases and J by 0 bases, with 8 bases between them. Germline loops: CDR1 SGHVS, CDR2 FNYEAQ. This CDR3 contains 14 residues. The CDR3 region has the DNA TGTGCCAGCAGCTCCCAACATAGCACAGATACGCAGTATTTT. Residues: CASSSQHSTDTQYF.

This chain links TRBV7-9 with TRBJ1-1, with D maybe TRBD1 (6 bases). The V end was cut by 1 base, the J end by 5 bases, with 8 bases between. Germline lookup yields CDR1 SEHNR and CDR2 FQNEAQ (reference sequence). The CDR3 loop spans 13 amino acids. CDR3 region: CASSLDRATEAFF. The CDR3 nucleotides read TGTGCCAGCAGCTTAGACAGGGCGACTGAAGCTTTCTTT.

The rearrangement links TRBV6-4 to TRBJ2-7; either TRBD1 or TRBD2 may supply D (6 bases each). The length of the CDR3 is 16 residues. The V end was cut by 0 bases, the J end by 3 bases, with 15 bases between. Germline V lookup: CDR1 MRHNA, CDR2 SNTAGT. CDR3 bases: TGTGCCAGCAGTGACTCAGGAGGGGGGCCTTTCTACGAGCAGTACTTC. It specifies CASSDSGGGPFYEQYF.

The V and J genes are TRBV2 and TRBJ2-1; D is undetermined. V lost 3 bases and J 10 bases, leaving 13 bases between the germline ends. This CDR3 is built from 13 residues. From germline, CDR1 is SNHLY and CDR2 FYNNEI. The CDR3 DNA follows: TGTGCCAGCAGTGAGGACCATCCAAAGGAGCAGTTCTTC. This gives the protein CASSEDHPKEQFF.

The CDR3: CASSLSGQFF. The CDR3 coding sequence is TGTGCCAGCAGCTTATCCGGGCAGTTCTTC. The V gene is TRBV11-2, the J gene TRBJ2-1; no clear D. The CDR3 loop spans 10 amino acids. Trimming left V 2 bases short and J 12 bases short, with 5 bases between. Germline V gives CDR1 SGHAT, CDR2 FQNNGV.

The rearrangement joins TRBV6-5 to TRBJ2-2, with TRBD1 identical over 10 bases. CDR3 size: 15 residues. Germline V gives CDR1 MNHEY, CDR2 SVGAGI. V gave up 5 bases and J gave up 4 bases; unmatched junction bases: 4. The CDR3 nucleotides are TGTGCCAGCAGTCGGACAGGGGGACTCACCGGGGAGCTGTTTTTT. It translates to CASSRTGGLTGELFF.

The V and J genes are TRBV11-1 and TRBJ1-2, with TRBD1 identical over 10 bases. Germline V gene lookup returns CDR1 SGHAT and CDR2 FQDESV (reference sequence). The CDR3 is made up of 15 amino acids. V was pared by 2 bases and J by 2 bases, with 2 bases of the junction left unmatched. This CDR3 reads CASSLSGQGNYGYTF. The CDR3 DNA follows: TGTGCCAGCAGCTTATCGGGACAGGGGAACTATGGCTACACCTTC. Full variable domain (outside the CDR3, taken from reference TRBV11-1 and TRBJ1-2): EAEVAQSPRYKITEKSQAVAFWCDPISGHATLYWYRQILGQGPELLVQFQDESVVDDSQLPKDRFSAERLKGVDSTLKIQPAELGDSAMYLCASSLSGQGNYGYTFGSGTRLTVV.

This chain links TRBV6-5 with TRBJ2-1; D possibly corresponds to TRBD1 (7 bases). This CDR3 spans 14 amino acids. The germline V gene encodes CDR1 MNHEY and CDR2 SVGAGI. Trimming shortened V by 5 bases and J by 9 bases, and 17 bases separated the two germline ends. CDR3 residues: CASSQGQEGGEQFF. DNA of the CDR3: TGTGCCAGCAGTCAAGGACAGGAGGGCGGTGAGCAGTTCTTC.

This chain uses TRBV5-1 with TRBJ1-4; D gene ambiguous. Trimming shortened V by 4 bases and J by 4 bases, and 17 bases separated the two germline ends. There are 16 residues in the CDR3. Germline lookup yields CDR1 SGHRS and CDR2 YFSETQ. Here the CDR3 DNA reads TGCGCCAGCAGCCCGGAACCCGACGCCGTTAATGAAAAACTGTTTTTT. This translates into CASSPEPDAVNEKLFF.

The chain has TRBV10-3 and TRBJ2-7; the match to TRBD1 covers 7 bases. With 4 bases clipped from V and 2 bases from J, the junction kept 5 bases outside the gene matches. CDR1 ENHRY and CDR2 SYGVKD come from the germline V gene. The CDR3 has 14 residues. The CDR3 sequence is CAISGEDRTYEQYF. In DNA, the CDR3 is TGTGCCATCAGTGGAGAGGACAGGACCTACGAGCAGTACTTC.

This chain links TRBV9 with TRBJ2-3; D gene uncertain. CDR1 SGDLS and CDR2 YYNGEE come from the germline V gene. The CDR3 is 16 residues long. Deletions cut 0 bases from V and 0 bases from J, with 11 bases between. CDR3 in amino acids: CASSVGDLGSTDTQYF. For the CDR3, the DNA is TGTGCCAGCAGCGTAGGCGATCTGGGTAGCACAGATACGCAGTATTTT. Looking up the rest from reference TRBV9 and TRBJ2-3 gives the full variable domain: DSGVTQTPKHLITATGQRVTLRCSPRSGDLSVYWYQQSLDQGLQFLIQYYNGEERAKGNILERFSAQQFPDLHSELNLSSLELGDSALYFCASSVGDLGSTDTQYFGPGTRLTVL.

This sequence joins TRBV6-5 and TRBJ1-2; tentatively, D is TRBD1 (5 bases). The V end lost 7 bases, the J end lost 7 bases, and 13 bases lay between the germline ends. This CDR3 is built from 12 residues. The germline V gene encodes CDR1 MNHEY and CDR2 SVGAGI. CDR3 in amino acids: CASKSGKGGYTF. Here the CDR3 DNA reads TGTGCCAGCAAGTCAGGGAAGGGTGGCTACACCTTC.

V gene TRBV6-5 combines with J gene TRBJ2-5; 8 bases line up with TRBD1. The CDR3 sequence is 14 residues long. After removal of 6 bases from V and 1 base from J, the junction contained 4 bases not matched to a gene. Germline V gives CDR1 MNHEY, CDR2 SVGAGI. The CDR3 DNA is TGTGCCAGCAGAGATACAGGGGGCCAAGAGACCCAGTACTTC. It codes for CASRDTGGQETQYF.

The chain joins TRBV28 to TRBJ1-1; TRBD1 matches 8 bases. The trim removed 1 base at V and 4 bases at J, leaving 5 bases unmatched. The germline CDR1 and CDR2 sequences are MDHEN and SYDVKM. The CDR3 is 15 residues long. The CDR3 DNA reads TGTGCCAGCAGTTTATCCGGGACAGGCAGCACTGAAGCTTTCTTT. This sequence encodes CASSLSGTGSTEAFF.

The CDR3 loop reads CASSPSGGGQFF. DNA for the CDR3: TGTGCCAGCTCACCAAGCGGCGGCGGGCAGTTCTTC. V and J are TRBV18 and TRBJ2-1; D is perhaps TRBD2 (5 bases). CDR3 length: 12 amino acids. Germline V gene sequence: CDR1 KGHSH, CDR2 LQKENI. V dropped 2 bases and J dropped 12 bases, with 11 bases sitting between them.

V is TRBV4-1 and J is TRBJ1-1; the match to TRBD1 covers 7 bases. The germline gives CDR1 MGHRA, CDR2 YSYEKL. This CDR3 is 17 amino acids long. J gave up 1 base and V 0 bases, and 8 bases lay outside the gene matches. The CDR3 coding sequence is TGCGCCAGCAGCCAAGAACGGTCCGGGACAGAGAACACTGAAGCTTTCTTT. This translates into CASSQERSGTENTEAFF.

This sequence joins TRBV18 and TRBJ1-3; no firm D call. Germline V gene data show CDR1 as KGHSH and CDR2 as LQKENI. The CDR3 length is 14 residues. V was trimmed by 0 bases and J by 2 bases, leaving 5 bases between them. The CDR3 spells CASSPPGTGNTIYF. Here the CDR3 DNA reads TGTGCCAGCTCACCACCAGGGACTGGAAACACCATATATTTT.

The V gene is TRBV18, the J gene TRBJ1-6; D unclear. The CDR3 totals 15 residues. Trimming removed 6 bases at V and 10 bases at J, with 19 bases between. CDR1 is KGHSH, CDR2 LQKENI, per germline. The CDR3 protein is CASSPAPAGESPLHF. Here the CDR3 DNA reads TGTGCCAGCTCGCCGGCCCCGGCGGGCGAGTCACCCCTCCACTTT.

This rearrangement joins TRBV7-8 to TRBJ2-1; 9 bases fit TRBD2. Trimming at V came to 1 base and at J to 8 bases, leaving 12 bases not matched to a gene. The CDR3 consists of 17 residues. Germline values: CDR1 SGHVS, CDR2 FQNEAQ. The CDR3 region has the DNA TGTGCCAGCAGCTTAGAAAGCGGGACTAGCCGGGTCCATGAGCAGTTCTTC. As protein: CASSLESGTSRVHEQFF.

The chain links TRBV5-8 to TRBJ2-5; tentative D call: TRBD1 (5 bases). This CDR3 comprises 14 residues. CDR1 and CDR2 (germline): SGHTS, YDEGEE. Deletions cut 2 bases from V and 5 bases from J, with 13 bases between. This chain's CDR3 is CASSFYQGGETQYF. Here the CDR3 DNA reads TGTGCCAGCAGCTTCTATCAGGGTGGCGAGACCCAGTACTTC.

The chain joins TRBV7-2 to TRBJ2-7; D is possibly TRBD1 (5 bases). Germline V gene data show CDR1 as SGHTA and CDR2 as FQGNSA. The CDR3 is made up of 15 amino acids. Between the trimmed V and J ends, which lost 5 bases and 4 bases, there was a span of 18 bases. CDR3 sequence: CASSKAGGAFYEQYF. In DNA form, the CDR3 reads TGTGCCAGCAGCAAAGCCGGTGGGGCCTTTTACGAGCAGTACTTC. Full variable domain (missing parts from reference TRBV7-2 and TRBJ2-7): GAGVSQSPSNKVTEKGKDVELRCDPISGHTALYWYRQSLGQGLEFLIYFQGNSAPDKSGLPSDRFSAERTGGSVSTLTIQRTQQEDSAVYLCASSKAGGAFYEQYFGPGTRLTVT.

The chain joins TRBV7-3 to TRBJ2-1; TRBD2 agrees at 7 bases. Germline V gene data show CDR1 as SGHTA and CDR2 as FQGTGA. Trimming at V came to 0 bases and at J to 6 bases, leaving 2 bases not matched to a gene. The CDR3 sequence is 14 residues long. CDR3 sequence (DNA): TGTGCCAGCAGCTTAACTCTAGCGGCCAATGAGCAGTTCTTC. It encodes CASSLTLAANEQFF.